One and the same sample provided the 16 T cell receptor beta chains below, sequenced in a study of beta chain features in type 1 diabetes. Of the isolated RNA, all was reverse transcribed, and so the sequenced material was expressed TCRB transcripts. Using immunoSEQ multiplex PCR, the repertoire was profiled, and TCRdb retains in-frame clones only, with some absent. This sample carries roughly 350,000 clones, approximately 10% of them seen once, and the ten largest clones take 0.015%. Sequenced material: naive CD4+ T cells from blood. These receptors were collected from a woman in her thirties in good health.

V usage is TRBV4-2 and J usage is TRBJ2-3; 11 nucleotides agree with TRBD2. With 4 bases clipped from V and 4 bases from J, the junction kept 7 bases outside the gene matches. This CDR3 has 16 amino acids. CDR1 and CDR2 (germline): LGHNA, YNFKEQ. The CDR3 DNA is TGTGCCAGCAGCCCCCGGCTAGCGGGAGGATCAGATACGCAGTATTTT. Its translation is CASSPRLAGGSDTQYF.

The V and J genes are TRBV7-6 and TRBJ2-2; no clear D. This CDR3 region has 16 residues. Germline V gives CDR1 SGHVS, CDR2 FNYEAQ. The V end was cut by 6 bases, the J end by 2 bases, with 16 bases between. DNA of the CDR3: TGTGCCAGCAGTTCCACCCCAGGCCATAACACCGGGGAGCTGTTTTTT. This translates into CASSSTPGHNTGELFF. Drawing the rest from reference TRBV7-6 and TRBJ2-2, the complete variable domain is GAGVSQSPRYKVTKRGQDVALRCDPISGHVSLYWYRQALGQGPEFLTYFNYEAQQDKSGLPNDRFSAERPEGSISTLTIQRTEQRDSAMYRCASSSTPGHNTGELFFGEGSRLTVL.

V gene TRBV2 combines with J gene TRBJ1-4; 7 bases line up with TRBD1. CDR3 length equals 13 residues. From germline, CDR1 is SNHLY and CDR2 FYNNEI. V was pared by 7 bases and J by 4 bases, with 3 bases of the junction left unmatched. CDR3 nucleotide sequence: TGTGCCAGCACCGGGACAGTTAATGAAAAACTGTTTTTT. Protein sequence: CASTGTVNEKLFF.

The CDR3 DNA is TGTGCCACCAGCAGAGATCGACAGGGAGTCCAAGCTTTCTTT. Translated, it gives CATSRDRQGVQAFF. The genes are TRBV15 and TRBJ1-1, with 7 bases that match TRBD1. Germline CDR1 LNHNV, CDR2 YYDKDF (reference sequence). Unmatched junction bases numbered 7, after V lost 0 bases and J lost 9 bases. This CDR3 is built from 14 residues.

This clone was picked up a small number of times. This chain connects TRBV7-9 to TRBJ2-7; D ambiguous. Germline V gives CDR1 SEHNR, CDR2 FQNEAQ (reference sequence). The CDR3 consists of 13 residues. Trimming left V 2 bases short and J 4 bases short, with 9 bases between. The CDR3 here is CASSLQVAYEQYF. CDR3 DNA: TGTGCCAGCAGCTTACAGGTGGCGTACGAGCAGTACTTC.

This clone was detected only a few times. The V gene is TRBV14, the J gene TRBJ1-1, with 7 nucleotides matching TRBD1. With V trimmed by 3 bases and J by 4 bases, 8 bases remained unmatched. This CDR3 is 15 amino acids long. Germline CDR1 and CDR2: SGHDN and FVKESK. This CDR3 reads CASSQRQGVSTEAFF. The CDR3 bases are TGTGCCAGCAGCCAGAGACAGGGTGTGAGCACTGAAGCTTTCTTT. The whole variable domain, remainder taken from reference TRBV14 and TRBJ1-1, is EAGVTQFPSHSVIEKGQTVTLRCDPISGHDNLYWYRRVMGKEIKFLLHFVKESKQDESGMPNNRFLAERTGGTYSTLKVQPAELEDSGVYFCASSQRQGVSTEAFFGQGTRLTVV.

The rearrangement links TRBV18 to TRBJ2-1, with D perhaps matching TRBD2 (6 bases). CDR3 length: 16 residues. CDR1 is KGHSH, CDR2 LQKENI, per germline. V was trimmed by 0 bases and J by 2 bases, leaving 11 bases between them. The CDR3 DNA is TGTGCCAGCTCACCACCTAGCGGCTTTACCTACAATGAGCAGTTCTTC. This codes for CASSPPSGFTYNEQFF.

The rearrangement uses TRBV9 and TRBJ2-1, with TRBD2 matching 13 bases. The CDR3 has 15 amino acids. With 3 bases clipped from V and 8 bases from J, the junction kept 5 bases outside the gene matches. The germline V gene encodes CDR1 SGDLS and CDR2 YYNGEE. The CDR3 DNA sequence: TGTGCCAGCAGCGCCGGGACTAGCGGGATCCATGAGCAGTTCTTC. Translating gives CASSAGTSGIHEQFF. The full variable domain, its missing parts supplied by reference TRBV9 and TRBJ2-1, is DSGVTQTPKHLITATGQRVTLRCSPRSGDLSVYWYQQSLDQGLQFLIQYYNGEERAKGNILERFSAQQFPDLHSELNLSSLELGDSALYFCASSAGTSGIHEQFFGPGTRLTVL.

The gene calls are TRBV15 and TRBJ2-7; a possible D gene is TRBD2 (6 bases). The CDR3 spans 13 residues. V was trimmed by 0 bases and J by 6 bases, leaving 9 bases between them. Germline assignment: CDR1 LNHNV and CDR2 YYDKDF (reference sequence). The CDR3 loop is CATSRDPGGEQYF. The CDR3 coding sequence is TGTGCCACCAGCAGAGATCCCGGGGGCGAGCAGTACTTC.

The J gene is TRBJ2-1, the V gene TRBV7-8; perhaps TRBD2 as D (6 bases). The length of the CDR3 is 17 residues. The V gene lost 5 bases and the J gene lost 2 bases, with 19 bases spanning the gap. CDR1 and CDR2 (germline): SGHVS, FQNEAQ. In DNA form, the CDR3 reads TGTGCCAGCAGCCTCAGCCCCGGGGGACTCCCCTACAATGAGCAGTTCTTC. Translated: CASSLSPGGLPYNEQFF.

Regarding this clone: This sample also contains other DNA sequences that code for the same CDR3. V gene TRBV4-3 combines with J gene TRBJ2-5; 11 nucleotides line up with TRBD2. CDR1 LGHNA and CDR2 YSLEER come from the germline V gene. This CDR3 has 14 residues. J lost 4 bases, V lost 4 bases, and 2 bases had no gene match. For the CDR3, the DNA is TGCGCCAGCAGCCCCGGACTAGCGGGAGAGACCCAGTACTTC. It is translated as CASSPGLAGETQYF.

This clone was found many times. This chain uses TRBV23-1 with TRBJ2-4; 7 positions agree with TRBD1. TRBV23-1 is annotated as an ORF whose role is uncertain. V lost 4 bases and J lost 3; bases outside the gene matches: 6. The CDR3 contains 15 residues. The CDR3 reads CASSPFRDSKNIQYF. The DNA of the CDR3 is TGCGCCAGCAGTCCCTTCCGGGACAGCAAAAACATTCAGTACTTC.

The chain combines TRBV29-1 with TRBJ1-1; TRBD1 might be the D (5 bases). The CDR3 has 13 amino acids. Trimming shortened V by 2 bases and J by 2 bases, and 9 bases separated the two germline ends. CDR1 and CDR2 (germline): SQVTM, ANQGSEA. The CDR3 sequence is CSVERQGNTEAFF. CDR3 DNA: TGCAGCGTTGAAAGGCAGGGCAACACTGAAGCTTTCTTT.

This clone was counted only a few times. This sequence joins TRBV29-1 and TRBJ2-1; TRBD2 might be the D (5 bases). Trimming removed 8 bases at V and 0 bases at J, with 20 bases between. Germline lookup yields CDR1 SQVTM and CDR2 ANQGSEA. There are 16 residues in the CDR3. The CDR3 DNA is TGCAGCAGTAGATTACGGGGAATTAGCTCCTACAATGAGCAGTTCTTC. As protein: CSSRLRGISSYNEQFF.

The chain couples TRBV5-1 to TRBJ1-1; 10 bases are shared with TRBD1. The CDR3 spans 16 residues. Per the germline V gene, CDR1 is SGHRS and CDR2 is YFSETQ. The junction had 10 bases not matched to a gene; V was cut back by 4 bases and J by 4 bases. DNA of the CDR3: TGCGCCAGCAGCCCTGAAATCCGGGACAGGGGCACTGAAGCTTTCTTT. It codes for CASSPEIRDRGTEAFF.

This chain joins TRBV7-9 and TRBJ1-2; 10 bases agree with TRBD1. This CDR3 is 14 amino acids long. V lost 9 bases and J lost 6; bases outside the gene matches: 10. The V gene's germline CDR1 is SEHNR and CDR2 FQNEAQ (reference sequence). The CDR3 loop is CASHIGDRGDGYTF. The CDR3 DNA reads TGTGCCAGTCATATTGGGGACAGGGGTGATGGCTACACCTTC. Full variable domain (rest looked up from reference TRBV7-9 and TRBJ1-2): DTGVSQNPRHKITKRGQNVTFRCDPISEHNRLYWYRQTLGQGPEFLTYFQNEAQLEKSRLLSDRFSAERPKGSFSTLEIQRTEQGDSAMYLCASHIGDRGDGYTFGSGTRLTVV.